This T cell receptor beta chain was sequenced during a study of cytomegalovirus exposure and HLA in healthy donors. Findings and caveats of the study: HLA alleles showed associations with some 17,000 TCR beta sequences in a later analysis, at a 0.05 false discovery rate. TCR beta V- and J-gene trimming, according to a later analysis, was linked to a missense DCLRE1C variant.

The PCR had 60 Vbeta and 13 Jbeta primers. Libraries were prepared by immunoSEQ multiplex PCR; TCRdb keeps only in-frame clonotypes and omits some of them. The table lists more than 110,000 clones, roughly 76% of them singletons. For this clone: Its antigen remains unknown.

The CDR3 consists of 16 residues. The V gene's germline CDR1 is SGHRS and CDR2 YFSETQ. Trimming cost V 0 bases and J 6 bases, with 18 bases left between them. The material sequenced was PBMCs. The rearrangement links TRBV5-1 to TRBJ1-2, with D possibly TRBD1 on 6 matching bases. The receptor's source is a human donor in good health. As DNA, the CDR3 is TGCGCCAGCAGCTTGGGAGGTGCGGGGGCGCCGGATGGCTACACCTTC. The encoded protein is CASSLGGAGAPDGYTF.